The 7 T cell receptor beta chains listed next were all sequenced from one sample in a study of blood T cell repertoires in COVID-19. TCRdb's table, derived via immunoSEQ multiplex PCR, lists solely in-frame clones and lacks some. The profile shows roughly 240,000 clones, about 91% of them singletons. The sample comprised PBMCs or T cells enriched from blood (not recorded which). The receptors here all came from a woman in her forties with acute COVID-19.

The chain carries TRBV7-2 and TRBJ1-5; D remains unclear. In germline, CDR1 is SGHTA, CDR2 FQGNSA. The CDR3 sequence is 13 residues long. The ends were cut back, 7 bases at V and 0 bases at J, with 7 bases in the middle. The CDR3 is CASTLRSNQPQHF. In DNA, the CDR3 is TGTGCCAGCACCCTGCGTAGCAATCAGCCCCAGCATTTT.

V usage is TRBV11-2 and J usage is TRBJ1-6; 7 bases are shared with TRBD1. There are 14 residues in the CDR3. Germline lookup yields CDR1 SGHAT and CDR2 FQNNGV. The V segment lost 5 bases and the J segment 8 bases; nucleotides outside the gene matches: 6. CDR3 nucleotide sequence: TGTGCCAGCAGCCACGGGACAGCCCATTCACCCCTCCACTTT. As protein: CASSHGTAHSPLHF.

V gene TRBV20-1 combines with J gene TRBJ1-3, with 8 bases lining up with TRBD1. V dropped 3 bases and J dropped 3; count of bases not matched to a gene: 7. CDR1 is DFQATT, CDR2 SNEGSKA, per germline (reference sequence). The CDR3 loop spans 15 amino acids. The CDR3 nucleotides read TGCAGTGCTAGTCCGGCAGGGGGCCTTGGAAACACCATATATTTT. Encoded protein: CSASPAGGLGNTIYF.

The chain couples TRBV9 to TRBJ2-2; 10 bases line up with TRBD2. There are 16 residues in the CDR3. The V gene end was trimmed by 4 bases and the J gene end by 4 bases; junction bases not matched to a gene: 7. The germline CDR1 and CDR2 sequences are SGDLS and YYNGEE. The CDR3 region has the DNA TGTGCCAGCAGCTCAAGCGGGGGGGCTACCACCGGGGAGCTGTTTTTT. It codes for CASSSSGGATTGELFF.

The chain joins TRBV6-2 or TRBV6-3 to TRBJ2-7; 10 nucleotides agree with TRBD2. The CDR3 is 14 amino acids. The germline V gene has CDR1 MNHEY and CDR2 SVGEGT. V trimming: 4 bases; J trimming: 6 bases; junction bases outside the gene matches: 6. CDR3 protein: CASSSLLAGVEQYV. The CDR3 DNA follows: TGTGCCAGCAGTTCACTCCTAGCGGGAGTCGAGCAGTACGTC.

The chain carries TRBV19 and TRBJ1-4; 11 bases are shared with TRBD1. Losses at the gene ends were 4 bases for V and 7 bases for J; bases not matched to a gene: 5. The CDR3 has 15 residues. Germline V gives CDR1 LNHDA, CDR2 SQIVND (reference sequence). CDR3 sequence: CASSTPGQGVEKLFF. Here the CDR3 DNA reads TGTGCCAGTAGTACCCCGGGACAGGGGGTTGAAAAACTGTTTTTT.

V and J are TRBV4-3 and TRBJ2-3; 10 nucleotides match TRBD2. Germline-derived CDR1 and CDR2 are LGHNA and YSLEER. The trim removed 4 bases at V and 5 bases at J, leaving 12 bases unmatched. The CDR3 spans 17 residues. This CDR3 reads CASSLTTGTSEGDTQYF. In DNA form, the CDR3 reads TGCGCCAGCAGCCTCACCACCGGGACTAGCGAAGGAGATACGCAGTATTTT.